This TCR beta chain was identified during a study of CD8+ T cells in alopecia areata. This CDR3 has 15 residues. V shed 0 bases and J shed 1 base, with 9 bases lying between them. Germline V gene data show CDR1 as PRHDT and CDR2 as FYEKMQ (reference sequence). The authors extracted RNA and reverse transcribed it into cDNA as the sequencing template. The assay was immunoSEQ multiplex PCR, and TCRdb's table has in-frame clones only and misses some. The sample has about 170,000 clones, roughly 66% seen once. This specimen consisted of CD8+ T cells sorted from blood, obtained at week 0. The TCR originated in a human donor with alopecia areata. The V and J genes are TRBV13 and TRBJ1-2, with D maybe TRBD1 (5 bases). As DNA, the CDR3 is TGTGCCAGCAGCTTAGGCGTAGGGGTTAACTATGGCTACACCTTC. It specifies CASSLGVGVNYGYTF.